The 8 T cell receptor beta chains listed next were all sequenced from one sample in a study of CXCR3-negative and CXCR3-positive naive CD8 T cells. General observations from the study: Naive CXCR3-positive cells had TRB CDR3s more hydrophobic than those of CXCR3-negative naive cells.

Their antigen targets remain unknown. The authors made the TRB cDNA libraries by 5' RACE using UMI labels. TCRdb re-called the 5' RACE reads; one entry per CDR3 protein, DNA not given. Its table lists more than 70,000 distinct CDR3 sequences. The sequenced sample was naive CXCR3+ CD8+ T cells from blood. This sample's subset: CD45RO-CCR7+CD27+CD95- naive CD8+ T cells expressing CXCR3 (TNR3+). The receptors were gathered from a human donor in good health. Some clones in this sample may be carry-over from other donors' samples.

This chain connects TRBV12-3 or TRBV12-4 to TRBJ2-2; no DNA is available, so the TRBD2 call from TCRdb remains unchecked. This CDR3 has 14 residues. This CDR3 reads CASSPEALTGELFF.

The gene calls are TRBV14 and TRBJ2-7; lacking DNA, the TRBD1 call made by TCRdb goes unchecked. The CDR3 totals 13 residues. Germline lookup yields CDR1 SGHDN and CDR2 FVKESK. CDR3 in amino acids: CASSQLSLGEQYF.

The chain employs TRBV7-8 and TRBJ2-1; the D gene TCRdb calls, TRBD2, cannot be checked with no DNA. CDR1 and CDR2 (germline): SGHVS, FQNEAQ. This CDR3 has 14 amino acids. This CDR3 reads CASSWIAGGWEQFF.

The chain combines TRBV6-2 or TRBV6-3 with TRBJ2-1; the D call of TRBD2 rests on TCRdb alone, since no DNA is present to check it. Germline CDR1 reads MNHEY; CDR2 reads SVGEGT. The CDR3 runs 13 residues. CDR3 residues: CASSYGGYNEQFF.

The V call is TRBV2, the J call TRBJ2-5; checking the TCRdb D call of TRBD2 is not possible without DNA. Per the germline V gene, CDR1 is SNHLY and CDR2 is FYNNEI. This CDR3 contains 17 residues. CDR3 amino acids: CASSEIVAGGPWETQYF.

CDR3 amino acids: CASSERGRALAPGELFF. The genes are TRBV2 and TRBJ2-2; lacking DNA, the TRBD2 call made by TCRdb goes unchecked. Germline CDR1 SNHLY, CDR2 FYNNEI. This CDR3 has 17 residues.

The rearrangement joins TRBV5-4 to TRBJ2-1; TCRdb outputs TRBD1, but without DNA this stays unchecked. The germline CDR1 and CDR2 sequences are SGHNT and YYREEE (reference sequence). This CDR3 is built from 17 residues. The CDR3 region is CASSWGDDRGPYNEQFF. Complete variable domain (other parts from reference TRBV5-4 and TRBJ2-1): ETGVTQSPTHLIKTRGQQVTLRCSSQSGHNTVSWYQQALGQGPQFIFQYYREEENGRGNFPPRFSGLQFPNYSSELNVNALELDDSALYLCASSWGDDRGPYNEQFFGPGTRLTVL.

The rearrangement uses TRBV28 and TRBJ2-7; TCRdb outputs TRBD1, but without DNA this stays unchecked. This CDR3 is 15 amino acids long. Germline V lookup: CDR1 MDHEN, CDR2 SYDVKM. CDR3: CASSPYRGPSYEQYF.